This T cell receptor (beta chain) was captured by sequencing in a study of T-cell memory formation after mild COVID-19. Across the study: Largely, TCR clusters stayed within a single donor. Findings of the study overall: For second-wave clones that peaked at day 37, SARS-CoV-2 specificity went unverified. Later expanders leaned CD4+, whereas day 15 to 85 contracting clones were balanced CD4/CD8. Contracting CD4+ clones sat mainly in CM and EM; CD8+ in EMRA.

V gave up 0 bases and J gave up 3 bases, with 6 bases separating them. This CDR3 has 14 residues. Looked up from germline, CDR1 is SGHNT and CDR2 is YENEEA. TCRdb re-called the 5' RACE reads with MiXCR, one entry per CDR3 protein. The repertoire consists of 400,000 to 550,000 distinct CDR3 sequences, with around a quarter occurring once and the leading ten covering about an eighth. This clonotype was picked up a small number of times. Its antigen remains unidentified. The chain links TRBV11-3 to TRBJ2-1; D not resolved. The receptor was derived from an adult woman who had mild COVID-19 (a few samples of this study predate the infection). Cell type and time point are not known. The sample was PBMCs or a T cell subset sorted from them (not recorded which). The CDR3 loop reads CASSLEPLYNEQFF. The CDR3 coding sequence is TGTGCCAGCAGCTTAGAACCGCTCTACAATGAGCAGTTCTTC.